This T cell receptor (beta chain) was obtained from a study of blood T cells in healthy people across ages. This clonotype was counted only a few times. The antigen remains unidentified. V lost 4 bases and J 7 bases, leaving 11 bases between the germline ends. The CDR3 has 13 residues. Germline V lookup: CDR1 MNHNY, CDR2 SVGAGI (reference sequence). A sample-barcoded 5' primer and a J-beta primer mix were used in a second PCR of roughly 7 to 12 cycles. MiXCR, run by TCRdb on the 5' RACE reads, gives a single entry per CDR3 protein. The table shows fewer than 600,000 distinct CDR3 sequences, with about 29% occurring only once. Study conclusions and caveats: Estimated diversity that came from one million T cells was considered an underestimate.

This sample was also put to use in a study of T cells of mothers and their children.

This TCR was sampled from a boy younger than 10 in good health. Sequencing used blood. The V and J genes are TRBV6-6 and TRBJ2-4; no reliable D call. The CDR3 loop is CASSLEKGNIQYF. The CDR3 DNA reads as TGTGCCAGCAGTTTAGAAAAGGGCAACATTCAGTACTTC.